The 13 T cell receptor beta chains presented below share a single source sample, sequenced in a study of human T cells and chemical hapten exposure. Time point here: healthy volunteer bleed at 2 weeks. It was from unfractionated whole blood that total RNA was extracted. TCRdb redid the calling of the RACE reads with MiXCR, one entry per CDR3 protein. Counted here are tens of thousands of distinct CDR3 sequences, 7.4% occurring once; the ten biggest clones make up approximately 10%. Material: whole blood. The receptors stem from a human donor in good health. Some clones in this sample may be carry-over from other donors' samples.

There are many counts of this clonotype. The gene calls are TRBV28 and TRBJ2-7; D not certain. Germline loops: CDR1 MDHEN, CDR2 SYDVKM. Trimming took off 3 bases at V and 6 bases at J, with 6 bases between the two ends. The CDR3 runs to 11 residues. CDR3 DNA sequence: TGTGCCAGCAGTTTGGGGTCCGAGCAGTACTTC. This codes for CASSLGSEQYF.

V usage is TRBV6-1 and J usage is TRBJ1-1; D unclear. V was shortened by 7 bases and J by 5 bases, with 20 bases between the two germline ends. The CDR3 runs 15 residues. CDR1 MNHNS and CDR2 SASEGT come from the germline V gene. The CDR3 nucleotides are TGTGCCAGCATTCAAAGCATGGGTCGGGAGACTGAAGCTTTCTTT. It is translated as CASIQSMGRETEAFF.

The gene calls are TRBV24-1 and TRBJ2-3; 16 nucleotides align to TRBD2. J lost 6 bases, V lost 4 bases, and 6 bases had no gene match. Germline CDR1 reads KGHDR; CDR2 reads SFDVKD. The CDR3 spans 17 residues. CDR3 sequence reads: CATSEPGLAGGEDTQYF. CDR3 in DNA: TGTGCCACCAGTGAACCGGGACTAGCGGGAGGGGAGGATACGCAGTATTTT.

Remarks on this clonotype: The CDR3 does not close with the conserved phenylalanine or tryptophan, likely indicating a read error. This chain joins TRBV5-8 and TRBJ2-3; TRBD2 aligns across 13 bases. V shed 5 bases and J 2 bases; nucleotides not matched to a gene: 8. The CDR3 is 17 residues long. Germline CDR1 SGHTS, CDR2 YDEGEE. CDR3 coding DNA: TGTGCCAGCAGTCGACTAGCGGGGGGCCATTCCACAGATACGCAGTATATT. Its translation is CASSRLAGGHSTDTQYI.

This clonotype has a handful of counts. The chain is built from TRBV5-4 and TRBJ1-1; no reliable D call. Germline V gene lookup returns CDR1 SGHNT and CDR2 YYREEE (reference sequence). With 5 bases removed from V and 0 bases from J, the gap between germline ends came to 8 bases. The CDR3 is 13 amino acids. CDR3 amino acids: CASRYRMNTEAFF. The CDR3 bases are TGTGCCAGCAGGTACCGCATGAACACTGAAGCTTTCTTT.

This clonotype was seen at least ten times. The V call is TRBV29-1, the J call TRBJ1-1; D not certain. CDR1 SQVTM and CDR2 ANQGSEA come from the germline V gene. Trimming took off 4 bases at V and 3 bases at J, with 15 bases between the two ends. This CDR3 is 14 amino acids long. CDR3 nucleotides: TGCAGCGTTGCGGGCCCTTACGAGGACACTGAAGCTTTCTTT. This encodes CSVAGPYEDTEAFF.

This chain links TRBV5-1 with TRBJ1-2; D call uncertain. The CDR3 is 14 residues long. V was clipped by 3 bases and J by 8 bases, with 17 bases between them. Germline CDR1 is SGHRS and CDR2 is YFSETQ. The CDR3: CASSSNIERGGYTF. In nucleotides, the CDR3 is TGCGCCAGCAGCTCCAACATCGAGAGAGGCGGCTACACCTTC.

This chain links TRBV7-2 with TRBJ1-2, with TRBD1 identical over 9 bases. V gave up 4 bases and J gave up 5 bases; unmatched junction bases: 5. The CDR3 has 14 residues. Germline V gene lookup returns CDR1 SGHTA and CDR2 FQGNSA. CDR3 coding DNA: TGTGCCAGCAGCTACGGGACAGGGCGTTATGGCTACACCTTC. Residues: CASSYGTGRYGYTF.

This clonotype was counted at least ten times. The CDR3 DNA reads as TGTGCCAGCAGCCAGTTCTGGCAGAAGAACACCGGGGAGCTGTTTTTT. Protein: CASSQFWQKNTGELFF. This rearrangement joins TRBV3-1 to TRBJ2-2; D gene uncertain. V was shortened by 3 bases and J by 1 base, with 12 bases between the two germline ends. CDR1 and CDR2 (germline): LGHDT, YNNKEL (reference sequence). The CDR3 length is 16 residues. The whole variable domain, remainder taken from reference TRBV3-1 and TRBJ2-2, is DTAVSQTPKYLVTQMGNDKSIKCEQNLGHDTMYWYKQDSKKFLKIMFSYNNKELIINETVPNRFSPKSPDKAHLNLHINSLELGDSAVYFCASSQFWQKNTGELFFGEGSRLTVL.

This clonotype was observed a few times. V gene TRBV21-1 combines with J gene TRBJ2-3; the table's TRBD1 call for D was not verified on the DNA. TRBV21-1 is reported as a pseudogene. This CDR3 comprises 13 residues. CDR3 protein: CASSKEGGSTQYF. The CDR3 DNA follows: TGTGCCAGCAGCAAAGAAGGGGGGAGTACGCAGTATTTT.

The sample holds a few counts of this clonotype. The chain recombines TRBV28 with TRBJ1-1, with TRBD1 matching 8 bases. The CDR3 covers 15 residues. Germline lookup yields CDR1 MDHEN and CDR2 SYDVKM. V lost 3 bases, J lost 1 base, and 4 bases stayed unmatched. CDR3 coding DNA: TGTGCCAGCAGTTTTGGAGACAGGGGGAACACTGAAGCTTTCTTT. Protein sequence: CASSFGDRGNTEAFF.

This clonotype appeared many times. The genes are TRBV28 and TRBJ2-7; tentatively, D is TRBD1 (6 bases). This CDR3 has 15 residues. Germline V gene lookup returns CDR1 MDHEN and CDR2 SYDVKM. Trimming took off 7 bases at V and 0 bases at J, with 16 bases between the two ends. This CDR3 is CASTALSRGSYEQYF. As DNA, the CDR3 is TGTGCCAGCACCGCTCTCTCCAGGGGCTCCTACGAGCAGTACTTC.

V is TRBV4-1 and J is TRBJ1-5; D gene uncertain. CDR3 size: 17 residues. Germline lookup yields CDR1 MGHRA and CDR2 YSYEKL. Trimming left V 0 bases short and J 0 bases short, with 12 bases between. CDR3 nucleotides: TGCGCCAGCAGCCAAGATGTCGCCGGGAATAGCAATCAGCCCCAGCATTTT. Translating gives CASSQDVAGNSNQPQHF.